This T cell receptor (beta chain) was observed in a study of PD-1 blockade in classical Hodgkin lymphoma. All patients relapsed after autologous stem cell transplantation, and brentuximab vedotin exposure varied. Generated by immunoSEQ multiplex PCR, the TCRdb table keeps only in-frame clones and is missing some. The profile shows around 40,000 clones, around four fifths of them singletons. Whole-study findings and limits: The authors excluded patients who started nivolumab under 1 year after ASCT. Whatever underlies the repertoire differences (possibly disease activity or prior therapy) remains undefined.

This CDR3 has 14 residues. The V gene's germline CDR1 is SNHLY and CDR2 FYNNEI. V was trimmed by 7 bases and J by 2 bases, leaving 13 bases between them. Points on this clone: Its matching antigen is unknown.

This chain links TRBV2 with TRBJ2-3; perhaps TRBD1 as D (6 bases). The sequence derives from a human donor with classical Hodgkin lymphoma. The source material was peripheral blood mononuclear cells (PBMCs), sampled at baseline. CDR3 amino acids: CASTQQGYTDTQYF. CDR3 bases: TGTGCCAGCACCCAACAGGGATACACAGATACGCAGTATTTT. Using reference TRBV2 and TRBJ2-3 for the parts outside the CDR3, the full variable domain is EPEVTQTPSHQVTQMGQEVILRCVPISNHLYFYWYRQILGQKVEFLVSFYNNEISEKSEIFDDQFSVERPDGSNFTLKIRSTKLEDSAMYFCASTQQGYTDTQYFGPGTRLTVL.